This T cell receptor (beta chain) was profiled in a study of blood T cell repertoires in COVID-19. As for the study in general: Collection of acute and convalescent COVID-19 samples took place in the United States, Italy and Spain. Nucleic acid was either cDNA or gDNA, and it came from T cells, B-cell-depleted T cells, or PBMCs.

As originally analysed: Reference gene primer amplification gave estimated nucleated cell counts. Assay: immunoSEQ multiplex PCR; the TCRdb copy retains only in-frame clones and omits some. The D gene and trimming were derived from the DNA, and the V and J assignments and clone size from that table. This table holds approximately 120,000 clones, around nine tenths found once. Per germline, CDR1 SGHAT and CDR2 FQNNGV. The junction had 15 bases not matched to a gene; V was cut back by 0 bases and J by 8 bases. This CDR3 has 19 amino acids. The rearrangement links TRBV11-2 to TRBJ2-1; 11 bases map to TRBD2. This clonotype was obtained from a human donor in a cohort sampled during active COVID-19. Sample: peripheral blood. CDR3: CASSLEPPLLAGGPHEQFF. The CDR3 DNA follows: TGTGCCAGCAGCTTAGAACCCCCTCTCCTAGCGGGAGGCCCCCATGAGCAGTTCTTC. Full variable domain (missing parts from reference TRBV11-2 and TRBJ2-1): EAGVAQSPRYKIIEKRQSVAFWCNPISGHATLYWYQQILGQGPKLLIQFQNNGVVDDSQLPKDRFSAERLKGVDSTLKIQPAKLEDSAVYLCASSLEPPLLAGGPHEQFFGPGTRLTVL.